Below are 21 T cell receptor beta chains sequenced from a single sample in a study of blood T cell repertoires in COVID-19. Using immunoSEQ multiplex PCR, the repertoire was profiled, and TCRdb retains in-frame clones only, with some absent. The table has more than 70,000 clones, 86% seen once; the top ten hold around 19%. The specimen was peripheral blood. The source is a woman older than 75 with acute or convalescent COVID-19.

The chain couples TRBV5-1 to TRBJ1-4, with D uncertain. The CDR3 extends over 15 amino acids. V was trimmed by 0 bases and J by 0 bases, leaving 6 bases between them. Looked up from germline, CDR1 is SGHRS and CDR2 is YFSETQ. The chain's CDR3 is CASSLATTTNEKLFF. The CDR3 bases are TGCGCCAGCAGCTTGGCTACCACAACTAATGAAAAACTGTTTTTT.

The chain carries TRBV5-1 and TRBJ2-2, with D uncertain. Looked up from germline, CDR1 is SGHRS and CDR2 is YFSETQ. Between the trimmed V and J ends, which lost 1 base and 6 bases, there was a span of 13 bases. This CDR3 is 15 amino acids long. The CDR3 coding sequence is TGCGCCAGCAGCTTGAATAGTGAAACAGCCGGGGAGCTGTTTTTT. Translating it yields CASSLNSETAGELFF.

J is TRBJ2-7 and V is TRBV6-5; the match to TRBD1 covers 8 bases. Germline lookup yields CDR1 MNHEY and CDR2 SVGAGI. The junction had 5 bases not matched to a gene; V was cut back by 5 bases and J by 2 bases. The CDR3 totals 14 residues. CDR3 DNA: TGTGCCAGCAGTAGACAGGGGACGACCTACGAGCAGTACTTC. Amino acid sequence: CASSRQGTTYEQYF.

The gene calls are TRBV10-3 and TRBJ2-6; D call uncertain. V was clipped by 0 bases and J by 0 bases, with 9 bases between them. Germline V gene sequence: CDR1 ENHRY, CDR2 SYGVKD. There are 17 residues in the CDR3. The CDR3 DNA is TGTGCCATCAGTGAGTCGAAAAAGCCCTCTGGGGCCAACGTCCTGACTTTC. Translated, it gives CAISESKKPSGANVLTF.

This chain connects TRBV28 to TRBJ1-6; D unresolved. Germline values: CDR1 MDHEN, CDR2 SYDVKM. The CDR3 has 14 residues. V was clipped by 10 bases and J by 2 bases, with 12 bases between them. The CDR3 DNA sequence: TGTGCCACCGGACGAGGGACCTATAATTCACCCCTCCACTTT. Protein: CATGRGTYNSPLHF.

CDR3 protein: CASSQAPGAYEKLFF. CDR3 in DNA: TGCGCCAGCAGCCAAGCTCCAGGGGCGTACGAAAAACTGTTTTTT. The genes are TRBV5-1 and TRBJ1-4, with TRBD1 as a possible D gene (6 bases). The CDR3 is made up of 15 amino acids. V lost 4 bases and J 8 bases, leaving 18 bases between the germline ends. Germline CDR1 and CDR2: SGHRS and YFSETQ.

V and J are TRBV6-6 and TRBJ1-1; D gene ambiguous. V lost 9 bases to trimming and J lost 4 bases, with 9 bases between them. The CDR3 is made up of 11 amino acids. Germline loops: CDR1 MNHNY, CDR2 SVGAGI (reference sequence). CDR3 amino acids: CASLTGTEAFF. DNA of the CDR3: TGTGCCAGTCTGACGGGCACTGAAGCTTTCTTT.

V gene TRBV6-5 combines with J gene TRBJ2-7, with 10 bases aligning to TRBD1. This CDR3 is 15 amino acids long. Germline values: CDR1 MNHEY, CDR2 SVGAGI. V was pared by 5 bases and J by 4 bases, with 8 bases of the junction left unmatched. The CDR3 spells CASSPGTGAFYEQYF. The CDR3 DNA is TGTGCCAGCAGTCCCGGGACAGGGGCTTTTTACGAGCAGTACTTC.

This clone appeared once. The CDR3 reads CASSVQGLNTEAFF. The CDR3 DNA reads as TGCGCCAGCAGTGTACAGGGCCTGAACACTGAAGCTTTCTTT. J is TRBJ1-1 and V is TRBV5-1, with a tentative D call TRBD1 (6 bases). V gave up 5 bases and J gave up 0 bases, with 11 bases separating them. The CDR3 loop spans 14 amino acids. Germline CDR1 reads SGHRS; CDR2 reads YFSETQ. The complete variable domain, with remaining parts taken from reference TRBV5-1 and TRBJ1-1, reads KAGVTQTPRYLIKTRGQQVTLSCSPISGHRSVSWYQQTPGQGLQFLFEYFSETQRNKGNFPGRFSGRQFSNSRSEMNVSTLELGDSALYLCASSVQGLNTEAFFGQGTRLTVV.

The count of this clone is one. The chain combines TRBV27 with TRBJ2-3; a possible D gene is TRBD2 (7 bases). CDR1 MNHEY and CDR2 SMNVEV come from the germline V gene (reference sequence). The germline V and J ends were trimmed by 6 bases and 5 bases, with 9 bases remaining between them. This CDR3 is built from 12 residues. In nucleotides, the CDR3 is TGTGCCAGCAGAGGGGGGGGAGATACGCAGTATTTT. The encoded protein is CASRGGGDTQYF.

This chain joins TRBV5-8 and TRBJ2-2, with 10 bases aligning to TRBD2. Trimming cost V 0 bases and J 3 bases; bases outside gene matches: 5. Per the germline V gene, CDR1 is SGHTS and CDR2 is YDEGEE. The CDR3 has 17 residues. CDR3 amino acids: CASSLAKLAGYTGELFF. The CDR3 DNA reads TGTGCCAGCAGCTTGGCCAAACTAGCGGGGTACACCGGGGAGCTGTTTTTT.

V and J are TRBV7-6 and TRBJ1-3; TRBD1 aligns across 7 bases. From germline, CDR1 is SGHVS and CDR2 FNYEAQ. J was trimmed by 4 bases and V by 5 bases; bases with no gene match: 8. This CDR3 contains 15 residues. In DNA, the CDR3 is TGTGCCAGCAGCCTTGGACAGGAGAAAGGAAACACCATATATTTT. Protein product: CASSLGQEKGNTIYF.

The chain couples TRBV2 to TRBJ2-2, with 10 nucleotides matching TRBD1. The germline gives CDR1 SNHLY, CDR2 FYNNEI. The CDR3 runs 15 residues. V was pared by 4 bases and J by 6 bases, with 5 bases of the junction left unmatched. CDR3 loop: CASSAETGGSGELFF. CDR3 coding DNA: TGTGCCAGCAGTGCGGAGACAGGGGGCTCCGGGGAGCTGTTTTTT. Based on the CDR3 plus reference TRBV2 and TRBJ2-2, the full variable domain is EPEVTQTPSHQVTQMGQEVILRCVPISNHLYFYWYRQILGQKVEFLVSFYNNEISEKSEIFDDQFSVERPDGSNFTLKIRSTKLEDSAMYFCASSAETGGSGELFFGEGSRLTVL.

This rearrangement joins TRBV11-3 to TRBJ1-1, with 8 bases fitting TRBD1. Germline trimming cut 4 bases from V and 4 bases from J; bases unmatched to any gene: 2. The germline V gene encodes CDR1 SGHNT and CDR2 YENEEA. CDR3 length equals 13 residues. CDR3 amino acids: CASSYTGGTEAFF. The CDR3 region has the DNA TGTGCCAGCAGCTACACAGGGGGCACTGAAGCTTTCTTT.

In DNA, the CDR3 is TGTGCCAGCAGCTTAGGGACTAGAAATAGCAATCAGCCCCAGCATTTT. Its translation: CASSLGTRNSNQPQHF. The chain links TRBV11-2 to TRBJ1-5; D gene ambiguous. Trimming left V 1 base short and J 0 bases short, with 10 bases between. The CDR3 is 16 residues long. The germline V gene has CDR1 SGHAT and CDR2 FQNNGV.

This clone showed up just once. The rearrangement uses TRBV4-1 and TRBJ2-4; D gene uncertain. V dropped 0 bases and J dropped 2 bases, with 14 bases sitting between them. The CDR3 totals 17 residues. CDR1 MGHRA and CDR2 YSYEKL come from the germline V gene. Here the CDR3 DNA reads TGCGCCAGCAGCCAAGAAAAGTCGGTGCTAACCAAAAACATTCAGTACTTC. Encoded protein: CASSQEKSVLTKNIQYF.

The CDR3 protein is CAISEMIGSTEQFF. Here the CDR3 DNA reads TGTGCCATCAGTGAGATGATTGGGAGCACTGAGCAGTTCTTC. V usage is TRBV10-3 and J usage is TRBJ2-1; possible D gene TRBD2, 5 bases. Trimming removed 2 bases at V and 9 bases at J, with 14 bases between. Germline values: CDR1 ENHRY, CDR2 SYGVKD. The length of the CDR3 is 14 residues.

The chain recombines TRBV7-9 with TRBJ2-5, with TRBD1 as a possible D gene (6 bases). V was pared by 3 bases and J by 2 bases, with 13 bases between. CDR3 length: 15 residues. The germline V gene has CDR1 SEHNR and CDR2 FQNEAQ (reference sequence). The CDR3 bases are TGTGCCAGCAGCTTCCCAGCCCAGGGGCAAGAGACCCAGTACTTC. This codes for CASSFPAQGQETQYF.

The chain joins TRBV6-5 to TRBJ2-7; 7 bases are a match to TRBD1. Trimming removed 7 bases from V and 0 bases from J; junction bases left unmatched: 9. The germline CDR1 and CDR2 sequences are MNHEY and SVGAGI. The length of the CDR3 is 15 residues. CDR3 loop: CASTRRGQNSYEQYF. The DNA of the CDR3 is TGTGCCAGCACTCGAAGGGGACAGAACTCCTACGAGCAGTACTTC.

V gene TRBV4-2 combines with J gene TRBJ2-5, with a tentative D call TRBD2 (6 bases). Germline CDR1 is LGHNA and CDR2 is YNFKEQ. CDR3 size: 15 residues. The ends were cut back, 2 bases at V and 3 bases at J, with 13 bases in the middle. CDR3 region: CASSQREASEETQYF. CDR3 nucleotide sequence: TGTGCCAGCAGCCAAAGGGAGGCTAGTGAAGAGACCCAGTACTTC.

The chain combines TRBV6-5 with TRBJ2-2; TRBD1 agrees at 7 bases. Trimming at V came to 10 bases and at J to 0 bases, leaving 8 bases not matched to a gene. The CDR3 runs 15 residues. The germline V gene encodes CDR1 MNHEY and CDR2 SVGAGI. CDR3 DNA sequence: TGTGCCACCCGACAGGGCACTACGAACACCGGGGAGCTGTTTTTT. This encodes CATRQGTTNTGELFF.